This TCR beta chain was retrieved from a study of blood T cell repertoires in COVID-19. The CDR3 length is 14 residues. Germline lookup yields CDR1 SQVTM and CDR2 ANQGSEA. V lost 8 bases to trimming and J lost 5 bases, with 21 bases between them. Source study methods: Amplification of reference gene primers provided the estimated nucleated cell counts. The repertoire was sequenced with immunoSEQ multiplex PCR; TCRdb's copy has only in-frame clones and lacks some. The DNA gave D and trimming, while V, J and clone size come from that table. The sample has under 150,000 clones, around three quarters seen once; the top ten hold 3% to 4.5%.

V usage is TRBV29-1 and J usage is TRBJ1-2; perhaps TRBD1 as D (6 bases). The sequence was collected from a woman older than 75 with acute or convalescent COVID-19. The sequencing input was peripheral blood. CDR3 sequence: CSLPGGSGPYGYTF. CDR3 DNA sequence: TGCAGCCTTCCTGGGGGCTCCGGGCCGTATGGCTACACCTTC.